The 19 T cell receptor beta chains presented below share a single source sample, sequenced in a study of CD8+ T cells in alopecia areata. RNA was isolated and reverse transcribed to cDNA, the sequencing template. Some clones are missing from TCRdb's copy, which holds only in-frame ones; the method was immunoSEQ multiplex PCR. The profile shows tens of thousands of clones, over 95% of them singletons. Here the sequenced sample was CD8+ T cells sorted from blood, taken at week 0. Source of these receptors: a human donor with alopecia areata.

The chain combines TRBV4-3 with TRBJ2-7; D remains ambiguous. In germline, CDR1 is LGHNA, CDR2 YSLEER. CDR3 length: 16 amino acids. V gave up 1 base and J gave up 2 bases, with 15 bases separating them. This CDR3 reads CASSQAHNAETYEQYF. Here the CDR3 DNA reads TGCGCCAGCAGCCAAGCCCATAACGCGGAGACCTACGAGCAGTACTTC.

The rearrangement uses TRBV5-5 and TRBJ2-1, with D possibly being TRBD2 (6 bases). Germline lookup yields CDR1 SGHKS and CDR2 YYEKEE (reference sequence). Trimming cost V 2 bases and J 5 bases, with 23 bases left between them. The CDR3 extends over 18 amino acids. The CDR3 spells CASSLSPAEGNRDNEQFF. Written as DNA, the CDR3 is TGTGCCAGCAGCTTATCCCCAGCGGAGGGCAATCGGGACAATGAGCAGTTCTTC.

The V call is TRBV2, the J call TRBJ2-4; D may match TRBD1 or TRBD2 (5 bases each). Looked up from germline, CDR1 is SNHLY and CDR2 is FYNNEI. This CDR3 contains 17 residues. V gave up 6 bases and J gave up 0 bases, with 18 bases separating them. The CDR3 region is CASRGTGLELAKNIQYF. The CDR3 nucleotides are TGTGCCAGCAGGGGGACGGGGTTGGAGCTAGCCAAAAACATTCAGTACTTC.

The chain joins TRBV28 to TRBJ2-5; maybe TRBD2 (6 bases). Trimming left V 4 bases short and J 1 base short, with 13 bases between. Germline V gene data show CDR1 as MDHEN and CDR2 as SYDVKM. CDR3 length: 15 amino acids. For the CDR3, the DNA is TGTGCCAGCAGTTCCGCCGGGGGACCCCAAGAGACCCAGTACTTC. It codes for CASSSAGGPQETQYF.

The CDR3 reads CASSSPRNRAYEQYF. The DNA for the CDR3 is TGTGCCAGCAGCTCGCCTCGGAACCGGGCCTACGAGCAGTACTTC. J is TRBJ2-7 and V is TRBV7-9, with D unclear. Germline assignment: CDR1 SEHNR and CDR2 FQNEAQ (reference sequence). With 4 bases removed from V and 2 bases from J, the gap between germline ends came to 15 bases. The CDR3 runs to 15 residues.

This chain joins TRBV7-8 and TRBJ2-7; 8 nucleotides agree with TRBD1. Germline values: CDR1 SGHVS, CDR2 FQNEAQ. The CDR3 has 14 amino acids. V was pared by 3 bases and J by 5 bases, with 6 bases of the junction left unmatched. The DNA of the CDR3 is TGTGCCAGCAGCTTCCTGACAGGGGCGGACGAGCAGTACTTC. It yields the protein CASSFLTGADEQYF.

The gene calls are TRBV9 and TRBJ2-1; perhaps TRBD1 as D (6 bases). The CDR3 runs 15 residues. Germline V gene data show CDR1 as SGDLS and CDR2 as YYNGEE. V dropped 2 bases and J dropped 7 bases, with 16 bases sitting between them. The CDR3 region is CASSVFSDSLNEQFF. The CDR3 DNA reads TGTGCCAGCAGCGTTTTCTCGGACAGCCTGAATGAGCAGTTCTTC.

The chain joins TRBV7-9 to TRBJ1-3; no firm D call. The CDR3 runs 13 residues. Trimming removed 6 bases at V and 7 bases at J, with 13 bases between. The germline V gene encodes CDR1 SEHNR and CDR2 FQNEAQ (reference sequence). CDR3 in amino acids: CASSRPGPNTIYF. Written as DNA, the CDR3 is TGTGCCAGCAGTCGGCCGGGCCCTAACACCATATATTTT. The variable domain in full, with the rest retrieved from reference TRBV7-9 and TRBJ1-3, is DTGVSQNPRHKITKRGQNVTFRCDPISEHNRLYWYRQTLGQGPEFLTYFQNEAQLEKSRLLSDRFSAERPKGSFSTLEIQRTEQGDSAMYLCASSRPGPNTIYFGEGSWLTVV.

The gene calls are TRBV27 and TRBJ2-1; D remains ambiguous. In germline, CDR1 is MNHEY, CDR2 SMNVEV (reference sequence). The CDR3 is made up of 13 amino acids. V lost 3 bases, J lost 6 bases, and 9 bases lay in between. CDR3 residues: CASSFPPGNEQFF. CDR3 in DNA: TGTGCCAGCAGTTTTCCCCCGGGCAATGAGCAGTTCTTC.

The chain couples TRBV4-1 to TRBJ2-7; 7 bases are shared with TRBD2. Unmatched junction bases numbered 6, after V lost 1 base and J lost 3 bases. CDR1 MGHRA and CDR2 YSYEKL come from the germline V gene. The CDR3 is 15 residues long. The CDR3 region has the DNA TGCGCCAGCAGCCAAGTCGGCGGGGGATTCTACGAGCAGTACTTC. This gives the protein CASSQVGGGFYEQYF.

The chain couples TRBV7-6 to TRBJ2-3; D remains ambiguous. V lost 1 base and J lost 4, with 15 bases in between. This CDR3 contains 16 residues. Germline CDR1 and CDR2: SGHVS and FNYEAQ. The CDR3 loop reads CASSLGGSRFADTQYF. Here the CDR3 DNA reads TGTGCCAGCAGCTTAGGAGGTTCGAGGTTCGCAGATACGCAGTATTTT. Supplemented by reference TRBV7-6 and TRBJ2-3, the full variable domain reads GAGVSQSPRYKVTKRGQDVALRCDPISGHVSLYWYRQALGQGPEFLTYFNYEAQQDKSGLPNDRFSAERPEGSISTLTIQRTEQRDSAMYRCASSLGGSRFADTQYFGPGTRLTVL.

The chain carries TRBV5-4 and TRBJ2-7; 7 positions agree with TRBD2. The CDR3 spans 17 residues. V dropped 2 bases and J dropped 3; count of bases not matched to a gene: 14. CDR1 and CDR2 from the germline V gene are SGHNT and YYREEE (reference sequence). The CDR3 DNA reads as TGTGCCAGCAGCTTCTCTCCGGGAGTGGGGGGGATCTACGAGCAGTACTTC. It specifies CASSFSPGVGGIYEQYF. The whole variable domain, filled in from reference TRBV5-4 and TRBJ2-7, reads ETGVTQSPTHLIKTRGQQVTLRCSSQSGHNTVSWYQQALGQGPQFIFQYYREEENGRGNFPPRFSGLQFPNYSSELNVNALELDDSALYLCASSFSPGVGGIYEQYFGPGTRLTVT.

The chain links TRBV6-5 to TRBJ2-2; D ambiguous. V dropped 8 bases and J dropped 0 bases, with 4 bases sitting between them. The germline V gene has CDR1 MNHEY and CDR2 SVGAGI. This CDR3 comprises 12 residues. This chain's CDR3 is CASGANTGELFF. CDR3 nucleotides: TGTGCCAGCGGAGCGAACACCGGGGAGCTGTTTTTT.

Concerning this clone: Other DNA sequences of this sample code for an identical CDR3. The chain links TRBV30 to TRBJ2-3; D is perhaps TRBD2 (6 bases). V was pared by 0 bases and J by 1 base, with 11 bases between. Germline V gives CDR1 GTSNPN, CDR2 SVGIG (reference sequence). The CDR3 loop spans 15 amino acids. CDR3 residues: CAWSVVGGGTDTQYF. In nucleotides, the CDR3 is TGTGCCTGGAGTGTTGTGGGCGGGGGCACAGATACGCAGTATTTT.

The chain carries TRBV15 and TRBJ1-5; D not certain. Germline V lookup: CDR1 LNHNV, CDR2 YYDKDF (reference sequence). Between the trimmed V and J ends, which lost 0 bases and 4 bases, there was a span of 7 bases. This CDR3 comprises 14 residues. CDR3 residues: CATSRDVANQPQHF. CDR3 nucleotides: TGTGCCACCAGCAGAGATGTGGCAAATCAGCCCCAGCATTTT. The full variable domain, rest sourced from reference TRBV15 and TRBJ1-5, is DAMVIQNPRYQVTQFGKPVTLSCSQTLNHNVMYWYQQKSSQAPKLLFHYYDKDFNNEADTPDNFQSRRPNTSFCFLDIRSPGLGDTAMYLCATSRDVANQPQHFGDGTRLSIL.

The genes are TRBV7-9 and TRBJ2-2; 7 bases are shared with TRBD2. Germline assignment: CDR1 SEHNR and CDR2 FQNEAQ (reference sequence). With V trimmed by 4 bases and J by 0 bases, 2 bases remained unmatched. This CDR3 has 15 residues. CDR3 sequence (DNA): TGTGCCAGCAGCTCTAGCGGCACGAACACCGGGGAGCTGTTTTTT. This encodes CASSSSGTNTGELFF.

The V call is TRBV7-9, the J call TRBJ2-2; 7 nucleotides agree with TRBD2. Trimming removed 6 bases from V and 7 bases from J; junction bases left unmatched: 11. From germline, CDR1 is SEHNR and CDR2 FQNEAQ (reference sequence). The CDR3 is 15 residues long. The chain's CDR3 is CASSRSGEIGGELFF. The CDR3 DNA is TGTGCCAGCAGTCGAAGCGGGGAAATCGGCGGGGAGCTGTTTTTT.

The rearrangement links TRBV7-9 to TRBJ1-1, with 9 bases aligning to TRBD1. J lost 1 base, V lost 4 bases, and 7 bases had no gene match. The CDR3 totals 16 residues. Germline CDR1 and CDR2: SEHNR and FQNEAQ (reference sequence). CDR3 sequence reads: CASSYLGQGRNTEAFF. CDR3 DNA: TGTGCCAGCAGCTACCTTGGACAGGGGAGGAACACTGAAGCTTTCTTT.

The chain carries TRBV7-9 and TRBJ2-2; D could derive from TRBD1 or TRBD2 (5 bases each). The CDR3 is 13 amino acids. V lost 5 bases, J lost 8 bases, and 12 bases lay in between. Germline V lookup: CDR1 SEHNR, CDR2 FQNEAQ (reference sequence). The CDR3 nucleotides are TGTGCCAGCAGCGTAGGGACGACTGGGGAGCTGTTTTTT. Amino acid sequence: CASSVGTTGELFF.